The entry below describes one TCR beta chain. What it binds is not known. This specimen belongs to a study of T cell repertoires in aging, cancer and after chemotherapy. Study context: Repeat sampling of healthy donors over several months to years showed clear clonal overlap.

Per germline, CDR1 SGHAT and CDR2 FQNNGV. Trimming took 2 bases from V and 1 from J, leaving 8 bases between them. The CDR3 contains 14 residues. Study results and limitations: Untreated cancer patients had significantly lower blood TCR diversity than age-matched healthy donors. Median generation probability rose over the chemotherapy interval in each cancer cohort, suggesting rebound thymic output. In cancer patients, declining TCR diversity with age involved lost richness and lost evenness.

TRB rearrangements spanning V, D and J were amplified using mixed TRB-A/B primers. MiXCR, applied by TCRdb to the multiplex PCR reads, yields one record per CDR3 protein. The sample has around 8,900 distinct CDR3 sequences, around 33% seen once; the top ten hold around 3.9%. TCR beta rearrangements were amplified from peripheral blood genomic DNA. The sequenced material came from blood. The chain has TRBV11-2 and TRBJ1-2, with D possibly matching TRBD1 (6 bases). The sequence derives from a human donor in good health. The CDR3 nucleotides are TGTGCCAGCAGCTTACAGGGGATTAACTATGGCTACACCTTC. This gives the protein CASSLQGINYGYTF.